A single sample gave rise to the 6 T cell receptor beta chains below, sequenced in a study of radiotherapy plus CTLA-4 blockade in lung cancer. Some clones are missing from TCRdb's copy, which holds only in-frame ones; the method was immunoSEQ multiplex PCR. The table includes 40,000 or so clones, 65% to 90% detected once. The source material was peripheral blood, sampled from a patient treated with radiotherapy plus ipilimumab. The receptors stem from a human donor with non-small cell lung cancer whose response to radiotherapy plus ipilimumab could not be evaluated.

The chain employs TRBV7-2 and TRBJ2-3; D remains unclear. V lost 0 bases, J lost 5 bases, and 6 bases lay in between. The CDR3 loop spans 13 amino acids. CDR1 and CDR2 (germline): SGHTA, FQGNSA. The CDR3 is CASSLAQLDTQYF. The DNA of the CDR3 is TGTGCCAGCAGCTTAGCGCAGTTAGATACGCAGTATTTT.

The gene calls are TRBV15 and TRBJ2-1, with TRBD2 matching over 10 bases. CDR3 length equals 13 residues. Germline V lookup: CDR1 LNHNV, CDR2 YYDKDF (reference sequence). Unmatched junction bases numbered 10, after V lost 11 bases and J lost 9 bases. CDR3 loop: CAHSGRLAGEQFF. The DNA of the CDR3 is TGTGCCCATAGCGGGAGGTTGGCTGGTGAGCAGTTCTTC.

V and J are TRBV6-5 and TRBJ1-1; 8 bases align to TRBD1. Germline CDR1 MNHEY, CDR2 SVGAGI. Trimming at V came to 5 bases and at J to 1 base, leaving 3 bases not matched to a gene. The CDR3 has 14 amino acids. CDR3 in amino acids: CASSQDRENTEAFF. The CDR3 region has the DNA TGTGCCAGCAGTCAGGACAGGGAGAACACTGAAGCTTTCTTT.

This clone occurred once. The rearrangement joins TRBV5-4 to TRBJ2-5; a possible D gene is TRBD2 (5 bases). Germline V CDR1 and CDR2: SGHNT, YYREEE (reference sequence). The CDR3 length is 14 residues. Between the trimmed V and J ends, which lost 4 bases and 2 bases, there was a span of 12 bases. The CDR3 nucleotides are TGTGCCAGCAGCACATACAGCGGACAAGAGACCCAGTACTTC. It is translated as CASSTYSGQETQYF.

This clone came up once. The chain combines TRBV5-1 with TRBJ2-1; 9 bases are a match to TRBD2. CDR1 is SGHRS and CDR2 is YFSETQ in the germline V gene. The CDR3 spans 18 residues. With 5 bases clipped from V and 7 bases from J, the junction kept 19 bases outside the gene matches. The CDR3 loop is CASRALGREGRTRNEQFF. CDR3 in DNA: TGCGCCAGCAGGGCCTTGGGGCGGGAGGGCCGAACGAGGAATGAGCAGTTCTTC.

This chain links TRBV9 with TRBJ1-5, with D tentatively TRBD1 (5 bases). V lost 0 bases and J 6 bases, leaving 13 bases between the germline ends. The germline gives CDR1 SGDLS, CDR2 YYNGEE. This CDR3 contains 15 residues. DNA of the CDR3: TGTGCCAGCAGCGTAGGGGAGGGGAGTAGTCAGCCCCAGCATTTT. This encodes CASSVGEGSSQPQHF.